The clone carrying this T cell receptor (beta chain) was observed at least ten times. What it recognizes is unknown. This specimen comes from a study of early T cells in non-severe SARS-CoV-2 infection. The wider study: Chains stayed unpaired after sequencing of bulk RNA from unsorted whole blood. Study results and limitations: The VDJdb matching leaned toward anti-spike CD8 responses and overlooked private and CD4 specificities.

Individual cDNA molecules carried attached unique molecular identifiers. TCRdb fed the 5' RACE reads into MiXCR, producing one record per CDR3 protein. The sample includes roughly 18,000 distinct CDR3 sequences, roughly 6% of them seen just once. The CDR3 consists of 15 residues. Trimming took 4 bases from V and 2 from J; bases not matched to a gene: 4. Looked up from germline, CDR1 is MNHNS and CDR2 is SASEGT. The sequencing sample was made of whole blood. The V call is TRBV6-1, the J call TRBJ2-1, with 8 bases fitting TRBD1. The sequence derives from an adult who was a healthcare worker with PCR-confirmed SARS-CoV-2 infection or an uninfected control (not recorded which). CDR3 nucleotides: TGTGCCAGCAGTGTACAGGGGGGAACCTACAATGAGCAGTTCTTC. Translation gives CASSVQGGTYNEQFF.